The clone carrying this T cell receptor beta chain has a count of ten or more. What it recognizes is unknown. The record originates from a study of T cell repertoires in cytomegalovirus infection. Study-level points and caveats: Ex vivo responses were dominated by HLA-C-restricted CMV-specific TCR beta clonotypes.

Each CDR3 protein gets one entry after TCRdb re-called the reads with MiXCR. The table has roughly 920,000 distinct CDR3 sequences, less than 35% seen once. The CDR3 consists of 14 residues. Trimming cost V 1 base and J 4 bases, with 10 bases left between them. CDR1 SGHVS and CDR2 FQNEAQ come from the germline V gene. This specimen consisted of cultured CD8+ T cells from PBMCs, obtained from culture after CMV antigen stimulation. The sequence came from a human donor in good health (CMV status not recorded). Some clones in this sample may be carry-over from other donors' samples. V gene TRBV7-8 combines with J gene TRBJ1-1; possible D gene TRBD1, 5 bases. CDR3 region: CASSLEGVGTEAFF. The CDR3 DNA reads TGTGCCAGCAGCTTAGAAGGGGTGGGCACTGAAGCTTTCTTT.